This passage covers 2 T cell receptor beta chains from one sample sequenced in a study of response to subunit inactivated influenza vaccine. Using its own MiXCR run on the RT-PCR reads, TCRdb lists one record per CDR3 protein. The table shows 860,000 or so distinct CDR3 sequences, with about 20% occurring only once. Sequences were derived from PBMCs from blood, sampled less than 6 days after vaccination. Receptors were obtained from a man between 45 and 60 years old who received an inactivated influenza vaccine.

This clonotype was counted a few times. This chain connects TRBV5-1 to TRBJ2-5; TRBD2 aligns across 11 bases. V trimming: 5 bases; J trimming: 0 bases; junction bases outside the gene matches: 12. Per germline, CDR1 SGHRS and CDR2 YFSETQ. The length of the CDR3 is 18 residues. The CDR3 protein is CASSPTSGTFKYQETQYF. The CDR3 coding sequence is TGCGCCAGCAGTCCGACTAGCGGGACGTTCAAGTACCAAGAGACCCAGTACTTC.

V gene TRBV18 combines with J gene TRBJ1-4, with TRBD1 matching 7 bases. The germline V gene encodes CDR1 KGHSH and CDR2 LQKENI. This CDR3 is built from 14 residues. V gave up 10 bases and J gave up 3 bases; unmatched junction bases: 8. The CDR3 nucleotides read TGTGCCACCAGACCAGGGGGTGCTAATGAAAAACTGTTTTTT. Amino acid sequence: CATRPGGANEKLFF.